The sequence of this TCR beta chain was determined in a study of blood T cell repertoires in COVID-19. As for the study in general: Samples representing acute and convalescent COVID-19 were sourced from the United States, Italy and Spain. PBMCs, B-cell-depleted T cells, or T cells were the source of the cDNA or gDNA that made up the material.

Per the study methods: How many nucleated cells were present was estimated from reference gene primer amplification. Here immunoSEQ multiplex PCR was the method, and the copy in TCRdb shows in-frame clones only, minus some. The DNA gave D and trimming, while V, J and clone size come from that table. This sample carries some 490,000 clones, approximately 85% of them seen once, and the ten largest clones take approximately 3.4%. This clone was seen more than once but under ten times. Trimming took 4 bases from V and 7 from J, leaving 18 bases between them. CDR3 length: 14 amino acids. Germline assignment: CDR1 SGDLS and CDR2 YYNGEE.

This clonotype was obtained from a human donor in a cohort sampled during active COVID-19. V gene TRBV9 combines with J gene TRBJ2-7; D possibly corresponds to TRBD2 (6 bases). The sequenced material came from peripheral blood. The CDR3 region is CASSPGDGPFEQYF. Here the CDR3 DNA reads TGTGCCAGCAGCCCGGGGGACGGACCCTTTGAGCAGTACTTC.